The present T cell receptor (beta chain) was sequenced within a study of cytomegalovirus exposure and HLA in healthy donors. Notes on the study in general: Reports showed the classifier diagnosing cytomegalovirus status with high specificity and sensitivity. A missense DCLRE1C variant was associated with V- and J-gene trimming of TCR beta chains in a later analysis, and an independent cohort replicated the association. An Asian-associated ancestry cluster reportedly showed fewer N-insertions than the approximately 670-donor mean in a later analysis.

Details on this clone: Its target is unknown.

The ends were cut back, 2 bases at V and 4 bases at J, with 14 bases in the middle. CDR3 length equals 15 residues. Germline CDR1 SNHLY, CDR2 FYNNEI. It was with 60 Vbeta and 13 Jbeta primers that the PCR ran. The protocol was immunoSEQ multiplex PCR, while the TCRdb copy is restricted to in-frame clones and leaves out a portion. The table shows some 150,000 clones, with just under 65% occurring only once. The receptor's source is an older woman in good health and CMV-seropositive. The sample consisted of PBMCs. This chain links TRBV2 with TRBJ2-5; possibly TRBD2 for D (7 bases). The CDR3 DNA follows: TGTGCCAGCAGTGAACAGGGAGGGGGGGGAGAGACCCAGTACTTC. Amino acid sequence: CASSEQGGGGETQYF. Together with reference TRBV2 and TRBJ2-5, the CDR3 gives the full variable domain: EPEVTQTPSHQVTQMGQEVILRCVPISNHLYFYWYRQILGQKVEFLVSFYNNEISEKSEIFDDQFSVERPDGSNFTLKIRSTKLEDSAMYFCASSEQGGGGETQYFGPGTRLLVL.